This passage covers 17 T cell receptor beta chains from one sample sequenced in a study of blood T cell repertoires in COVID-19. Produced via immunoSEQ multiplex PCR; TCRdb's table is partial and in-frame only. This sample has approximately 200,000 clones, with around 82% found just once. Sequencing input: PBMCs or T cells enriched from blood (not recorded which). Receptor source: a man aged 40-49 years who had recovered from COVID-19.

This chain connects TRBV4-3 to TRBJ1-1; TRBD1 agrees at 7 bases. The germline gives CDR1 LGHNA, CDR2 YSLEER. Trimming cost V 0 bases and J 4 bases; bases outside gene matches: 5. CDR3 length: 15 amino acids. CDR3 DNA: TGCGCCAGCAGCCAAGATCCGGCAGGGGGCACTGAAGCTTTCTTT. Translating it yields CASSQDPAGGTEAFF.

The V call is TRBV4-1, the J call TRBJ1-3; D might be TRBD1 (5 bases). Per germline, CDR1 MGHRA and CDR2 YSYEKL. The CDR3 is made up of 14 amino acids. The ends were cut back, 0 bases at V and 4 bases at J, with 7 bases in the middle. As DNA, the CDR3 is TGCGCCAGCAGCCAAGAAGGGGCAGGAAACACCATATATTTT. Residues: CASSQEGAGNTIYF.

The J gene is TRBJ1-5, the V gene TRBV20-1; D is unclear. The V and J ends lost 3 bases and 10 bases respectively, with 16 bases between them. Germline loops: CDR1 DFQATT, CDR2 SNEGSKA (reference sequence). CDR3 size: 13 residues. CDR3 protein: CSASETSVGPQHF. CDR3 DNA sequence: TGCAGTGCTAGTGAGACATCAGTAGGACCCCAGCATTTT.

The chain employs TRBV10-3 and TRBJ1-2; D is unclear. The germline CDR1 and CDR2 sequences are ENHRY and SYGVKD. The CDR3 extends over 19 amino acids. V dropped 5 bases and J dropped 4 bases, with 29 bases sitting between them. The CDR3 is CAISNLGGGIQTKSYGYTF. The CDR3, as DNA: TGTGCCATCAGTAACCTAGGAGGAGGGATCCAAACGAAGAGCTATGGCTACACCTTC.

This clone appeared a few times. The chain couples TRBV3-1 (or the pseudogene TRBV3-2) to TRBJ1-4; 7 bases match TRBD1. V shed 1 base and J 3 bases; nucleotides not matched to a gene: 8. The CDR3 covers 17 residues. Germline V lookup: CDR1 LGHDT, CDR2 YNNKEL (reference sequence). The CDR3, as DNA: TGTGCCAGCAGCCAAGCGAGTAGGGGGCTACCTAATGAAAAACTGTTTTTT. Protein product: CASSQASRGLPNEKLFF.

Regarding this clone: This sample includes further DNA sequences coding for the same CDR3. The CDR3: CASSLVADTEAFF. Here the CDR3 DNA reads TGTGCCAGCAGCTTAGTCGCGGACACTGAAGCTTTCTTT. The chain couples TRBV7-9 to TRBJ1-1; no reliable D call. V gave up 1 base and J gave up 3 bases, with 6 bases separating them. Germline assignment: CDR1 SEHNR and CDR2 FQNEAQ (reference sequence). The CDR3 extends over 13 amino acids.

The chain combines TRBV28 with TRBJ2-1, with a weak D call TRBD1 (6 bases). The CDR3 contains 15 residues. Germline CDR1 MDHEN, CDR2 SYDVKM. Deletions cut 6 bases from V and 6 bases from J, with 18 bases between. The CDR3 DNA reads TGTGCCAGCAGCCCCCGATGGGGGCGGATCAATGAGCAGTTCTTC. The encoded protein is CASSPRWGRINEQFF.

Details on this clone: This may come from a read error, since a much larger clone is one base off. This chain joins TRBV10-3 and TRBJ2-2; the match to TRBD2 covers 12 bases. This CDR3 region has 17 residues. The junction had 9 bases not matched to a gene; V was cut back by 2 bases and J by 8 bases. Germline V gene sequence: CDR1 ENHRY, CDR2 SYGVKD. CDR3 loop: CAISEGWLAGGPGELFF. The DNA for the CDR3 is TGTGCCATCAGTGAGGGGTGGCTAGCGGGGGGGCCTGGGGAGCTGTTTTTT.

This sequence joins TRBV9 and TRBJ2-5; 9 nucleotides match TRBD2. Trimming took 0 bases from V and 4 from J; bases not matched to a gene: 7. CDR3 length equals 16 residues. Germline V gene lookup returns CDR1 SGDLS and CDR2 YYNGEE. DNA for the CDR3: TGTGCCAGCAGCGTAGGGAATAGCGGGGGAGGAGAGACCCAGTACTTC. It specifies CASSVGNSGGGETQYF.

This chain connects TRBV10-3 to TRBJ2-7; D unclear. The CDR3 consists of 12 residues. Germline values: CDR1 ENHRY, CDR2 SYGVKD. With 11 bases removed from V and 0 bases from J, the gap between germline ends came to 11 bases. CDR3 in amino acids: CAVSESSYEQYF. DNA for the CDR3: TGTGCCGTTTCGGAGAGCTCCTACGAGCAGTACTTC.

The gene calls are TRBV7-8 and TRBJ1-6; 10 bases are shared with TRBD1. CDR1 is SGHVS, CDR2 FQNEAQ, per germline. The CDR3 has 15 residues. V lost 2 bases to trimming and J lost 9 bases; unmatched junction nucleotides: 4. For the CDR3, the DNA is TGTGCCAGCAGCTTAAGGGACAGGGGTGGTTCACCCCTCCACTTT. Its translation: CASSLRDRGGSPLHF.

The chain carries TRBV18 and TRBJ1-1; D is unclear. The germline V and J ends were trimmed by 0 bases and 8 bases, with 10 bases remaining between them. CDR1 and CDR2 from the germline V gene are KGHSH and LQKENI. This CDR3 is built from 13 residues. This CDR3 reads CASSPPRLKEAFF. The CDR3 coding sequence is TGTGCCAGCTCACCACCGAGGTTAAAAGAAGCTTTCTTT. The variable domain in full, with the rest retrieved from reference TRBV18 and TRBJ1-1, is NAGVMQNPRHLVRRRGQEARLRCSPMKGHSHVYWYRQLPEEGLKFMVYLQKENIIDESGMPKERFSAEFPKEGPSILRIQQVVRGDSAAYFCASSPPRLKEAFFGQGTRLTVV.

This clone was counted once. The chain recombines TRBV7-9 with TRBJ1-1, with TRBD1 matching over 8 bases. The V gene's germline CDR1 is SEHNR and CDR2 FQNEAQ (reference sequence). The length of the CDR3 is 16 residues. With V trimmed by 4 bases and J by 2 bases, 9 bases remained unmatched. The CDR3 is CASSSPGQAVNTEAFF. The CDR3 region has the DNA TGTGCCAGCAGCTCCCCGGGACAGGCCGTTAACACTGAAGCTTTCTTT.

V is TRBV7-8 and J is TRBJ2-7; D might be TRBD1 (7 bases). This CDR3 is 17 amino acids long. The germline V gene encodes CDR1 SGHVS and CDR2 FQNEAQ. V was pared by 2 bases and J by 5 bases, with 22 bases between. Here the CDR3 reads CASSLPLWYQGGDEQYF. Written as DNA, the CDR3 is TGTGCCAGCAGCTTACCACTCTGGTATCAGGGGGGCGACGAGCAGTACTTC.

This rearrangement joins TRBV3-1 (or the pseudogene TRBV3-2) to TRBJ2-2, with 8 bases matching TRBD1. This CDR3 spans 16 amino acids. V trimming: 3 bases; J trimming: 4 bases; junction bases outside the gene matches: 7. The germline V gene has CDR1 LGHDT and CDR2 YNNKEL (reference sequence). CDR3 in amino acids: CASSHTGTGPTGELFF. The CDR3 bases are TGTGCCAGCAGCCACACCGGGACAGGACCCACCGGGGAGCTGTTTTTT.

The chain employs TRBV7-8 and TRBJ1-3; 7 nucleotides match TRBD1. V was pared by 5 bases and J by 2 bases, with 3 bases of the junction left unmatched. This CDR3 has 14 residues. CDR1 and CDR2 (germline): SGHVS, FQNEAQ. The CDR3: CASSRDRAGNTIYF. CDR3 in DNA: TGTGCCAGCAGCCGCGACAGGGCTGGAAACACCATATATTTT.

The rearrangement links TRBV29-1 to TRBJ1-1, with a possible D match to TRBD1 (6 bases). This CDR3 is 13 amino acids long. Trimming removed 7 bases at V and 6 bases at J, with 18 bases between. Looked up from germline, CDR1 is SQVTM and CDR2 is ANQGSEA. The CDR3: CSAIRDNLSEAFF. The CDR3 DNA reads as TGCAGCGCTATCCGGGACAACTTATCTGAAGCTTTCTTT.